This TCR beta chain was sequenced during a study of T-cell memory formation after mild COVID-19. General study results and limits: Day 15 to 85 contractors were CD4/CD8 balanced; later expanders leaned CD4+.

J gave up 6 bases and V 1 base, and 5 bases lay outside the gene matches. This CDR3 has 15 residues. CDR1 SGHAT and CDR2 FQNNGV come from the germline V gene. This clonotype has a handful of counts. Its antigen is not identified. TCRdb recomputed calls from the 5' RACE reads with MiXCR, one row per CDR3 protein. The sample has over 120,000 distinct CDR3 sequences, over 15% seen once. The source of this sequence is an adult woman who had mild COVID-19 (a few samples of this study predate the infection). Cell type and time point are not known. The source material was PBMCs or a T cell subset sorted from them (not recorded which). J is TRBJ1-5 and V is TRBV11-2; 8 bases are a match to TRBD1. In DNA, the CDR3 is TGTGCCAGCAGCTTAGTGGCAGGGGGCAGTCAGCCCCAGCATTTT. Its protein is CASSLVAGGSQPQHF.